The sequence of this T cell receptor beta chain was determined in a study of blood T cell repertoires in COVID-19. Sequencing was performed with immunoSEQ multiplex PCR; in TCRdb, only in-frame clones are kept and a portion is missing. The sample has 250,000 to 300,000 clones, roughly 85% seen once; the top ten hold about 4.3%. V was pared by 1 base and J by 0 bases, with 8 bases of the junction left unmatched. The CDR3 runs to 17 residues. The germline gives CDR1 SGHVS, CDR2 FQNEAQ. V usage is TRBV7-8 and J usage is TRBJ1-1; 7 bases fit TRBD1. Material for sequencing was peripheral blood. This sequence originates from a man aged 55-75 years who had recovered from COVID-19. The DNA for the CDR3 is TGTGCCAGCAGCTTAGGGACAGGCCCTACCTTGAACACTGAAGCTTTCTTT. Translating it yields CASSLGTGPTLNTEAFF.